This T cell receptor (beta chain) was identified during a study of vaccination effects on CD4 cells after COVID-19. Notes on the study in general: There was marked clonal contraction among infection- and vaccine-induced clones late after vaccination.

Antigen-specific CD4+ T cells expanded by the ViraFEST assay with viral peptide pools were then sequenced. The authors isolated CD4+ T cells after around nine days of culture. Each participant received a vaccine that was either BNT162b2 or mRNA-1273, given as two doses. Testing of the vaccine recipients showed negative nucleocapsid antibodies and no prior SARS-CoV-2 infection. Cultures of over 1.5 million PBMC per well contained approximately 10 IU/ml IL-2 plus 10 ug/ml peptides. As to this clone: Its antigen remains unknown.

CDR3 size: 17 residues. Germline lookup yields CDR1 SGHNT and CDR2 YYREEE (reference sequence). Trimming took 0 bases from V and 4 from J; bases not matched to a gene: 9. Using immunoSEQ multiplex PCR, the repertoire was profiled, and TCRdb retains in-frame clones only, with some absent. In the table there are around 65,000 clones, around 73% of which are singletons. This clonotype was obtained from a human donor who received a COVID-19 vaccine. V and J are TRBV5-4 and TRBJ1-3, with 8 bases fitting TRBD1. Sequencing was performed on CD4+ T cells from PBMCs cultured with HCoV-229E spike peptides, taken after COVID-19 vaccination. The CDR3 sequence: CASSLGGTGAPGNTIYF. Here the CDR3 DNA reads TGTGCCAGCAGCTTGGGGGGGACAGGAGCCCCCGGAAACACCATATATTTT.